A selection of T cell receptor beta chains follows, all from one sample in a study of cytomegalovirus exposure and HLA in healthy donors. Clones were sequenced by immunoSEQ multiplex PCR, and TCRdb holds only the in-frame ones, with some missing. The table lists approximately 190,000 clones, around 80% of them singletons. The sample consisted of PBMCs. The receptors stem from a woman aged 18-29 years in good health and CMV-seropositive. Each CDR3 is given with its conserved first and last residue. The D gene is left open where the match is weak. Clone size, where shown, is once, few, many, or a class for clones that have expanded.

>TRBD1|.|TRBV19|TRBJ2-1|15
TGTGCCAGTAGCGACAGGGGGAGTTCCTACAATGAGCAGTTCTTC
CASSDRGSSYNEQFF
>.|.|TRBV6-1|TRBJ1-5|12
TGTGCCAGCAGTCAGGGCAATCAGCCCCAGCATTTT
CASSQGNQPQHF
>.|.|TRBV5-1|TRBJ1-4|14
TGCGCCAGCAGCTTGGGCAGGGAGGGAGAAAAACTGTTTTTT
CASSLGREGEKLFF
>.|.|TRBV10-3|TRBJ1-1|15
TGTGCCATCAGTGAGTCGCAGGACTTAAACACTGAAGCTTTCTTT
CAISESQDLNTEAFF
>.|.|TRBV11-1|TRBJ1-2|13
TGTGCCAGCAGCTATGACAGGCACTATGGCTACACCTTC
CASSYDRHYGYTF
>TRBD1|.|TRBV6-1|TRBJ1-5|15
TGTGCCAGCAGTAATCCGGGACAGGGCGGTCAGCCCCAGCATTTT
CASSNPGQGGQPQHF
>.|.|TRBV30|TRBJ1-2|13
TGTGCCTGGAGTTTGGGCGGGGGCTATGGCTACACCTTC
CAWSLGGGYGYTF
>.|.|TRBV2|TRBJ2-7|13
TGTGCCAGCAGCGTGGGACTTATATACGAGCAGTACTTC
CASSVGLIYEQYF
>.|.|TRBV10-3|TRBJ1-2|15
TGTGCCATCAGGGCGGACGGGGGAATATCCTATGGCTACACCTTC
CAIRADGGISYGYTF
>.|.|TRBV5-1|TRBJ2-5|15
TGCGCCAGCAGCTTGGCTGGAGGGGGCAGAGAGACCCAGTACTTC
CASSLAGGGRETQYF
>.|few|TRBV10-3|TRBJ1-2|14
TGTGCCATCAGTGAGTGGCAGGCGAACTATGGCTACACCTTC
CAISEWQANYGYTF
>.|.|TRBV9|TRBJ1-3|16
TGTGCCAGCAGCGCAACAGGCCCAATCTCTGGAAACACCATATATTTT
CASSATGPISGNTIYF
>.|.|TRBV27|TRBJ1-5|14
TGTGCCAGCAGTTCCAGACGGGGCAATCAGCCCCAGCATTTT
CASSSRRGNQPQHF
>.|.|TRBV5-4|TRBJ1-2|15
TGTGCCAGCAGCTTTCAGGGGAGGGGAAGCCTGGGCTACACCTTC
CASSFQGRGSLGYTF